The 20 T cell receptor beta chains given below trace back to one sample, sequenced in a study of blood T cell repertoires in COVID-19. This table comes from immunoSEQ multiplex PCR, and its TCRdb copy is limited to in-frame clones, with some not included. The table includes under 25,000 clones, approximately 79% detected once. Sequenced material: peripheral blood. The receptors were sampled from a woman of 80 years or more with acute or convalescent COVID-19.

The gene calls are TRBV7-2 and TRBJ1-1; perhaps TRBD1 as D (6 bases). V was pared by 5 bases and J by 2 bases, with 15 bases between. Germline CDR1 SGHTA, CDR2 FQGNSA. The CDR3 extends over 15 amino acids. The CDR3 loop reads CASSVYRAENTEAFF. CDR3 bases: TGTGCCAGCAGCGTATACAGGGCGGAAAACACTGAAGCTTTCTTT.

This rearrangement joins TRBV3-1 (or the pseudogene TRBV3-2) to TRBJ2-3; 8 bases fit TRBD2. In germline, CDR1 is LGHDT, CDR2 YNNKEL (reference sequence). Trimming removed 4 bases from V and 6 bases from J; junction bases left unmatched: 9. CDR3 length equals 15 residues. Here the CDR3 DNA reads TGTGCCAGCAGCCCGCCCGGACTAGCACCCGATACGCAGTATTTT. Residues: CASSPPGLAPDTQYF.

V usage is TRBV5-1 and J usage is TRBJ2-3, with D perhaps TRBD1 (6 bases). Trimming took 6 bases from V and 1 from J, leaving 12 bases between them. CDR1 and CDR2 from the germline V gene are SGHRS and YFSETQ. The CDR3 sequence is 14 residues long. The CDR3 nucleotides read TGCGCCAGCACACAGGGACCTGGCACAGATACGCAGTATTTT. As protein: CASTQGPGTDTQYF.

This clone was counted once. The chain combines TRBV19 with TRBJ2-7, with 9 bases lining up with TRBD1. V trimming: 1 base; J trimming: 1 base; junction bases outside the gene matches: 5. The CDR3 has 16 amino acids. Germline assignment: CDR1 LNHDA and CDR2 SQIVND (reference sequence). The CDR3 sequence: CASSIARTGVSYEQYF. In DNA, the CDR3 is TGTGCCAGTAGTATAGCACGGACAGGGGTTTCCTACGAGCAGTACTTC. Drawing the rest from reference TRBV19 and TRBJ2-7, the complete variable domain is DGGITQSPKYLFRKEGQNVTLSCEQNLNHDAMYWYRQDPGQGLRLIYYSQIVNDFQKGDIAEGYSVSREKKESFPLTVTSAQKNPTAFYLCASSIARTGVSYEQYFGPGTRLTVT.

V gene TRBV12-5 combines with J gene TRBJ2-7; TRBD2 is a possible D gene (5 bases). The germline gives CDR1 LGHNT, CDR2 FRNRAP. The CDR3 extends over 16 amino acids. Trimming removed 0 bases from V and 2 bases from J, with 14 bases in between. CDR3 sequence reads: CASGLVLSSGTYEQYF. As DNA, the CDR3 is TGTGCTAGTGGTTTGGTACTCAGTTCGGGAACCTACGAGCAGTACTTC.

The CDR3 here is CSVRDSIYEQYF. The CDR3 bases are TGCAGCGTTCGGGACAGCATCTACGAGCAGTACTTC. The chain uses TRBV29-1 and TRBJ2-7, with 7 bases that match TRBD1. J was trimmed by 3 bases and V by 5 bases; bases with no gene match: 4. This CDR3 has 12 residues. Germline V gene data show CDR1 as SQVTM and CDR2 as ANQGSEA.

V usage is TRBV27 and J usage is TRBJ1-2; weak D call: TRBD1 (5 bases). CDR3 size: 16 residues. CDR1 and CDR2 (germline): MNHEY, SMNVEV (reference sequence). Trimming stripped 5 bases from V and 3 bases from J, with 19 bases between. In DNA, the CDR3 is TGTGCCAGCAGTCCGGGACTGCGGCTTAGGGACTATGGCTACACCTTC. Translating gives CASSPGLRLRDYGYTF.

The CDR3 sequence is CASSLGLGYNEQFF. CDR3 DNA: TGTGCCAGCAGCTTGGGACTAGGCTACAATGAGCAGTTCTTC. The gene calls are TRBV5-5 and TRBJ2-1, with D possibly being TRBD2 (6 bases). V dropped 0 bases and J dropped 3 bases, with 7 bases sitting between them. CDR1 and CDR2 from the germline V gene are SGHKS and YYEKEE (reference sequence). The CDR3 contains 14 residues.

V is TRBV24-1 and J is TRBJ2-7; possibly TRBD1 for D (7 bases). Trimming took 9 bases from V and 2 from J, leaving 22 bases between them. The CDR3 sequence is 16 residues long. In germline, CDR1 is KGHDR, CDR2 SFDVKD. CDR3 DNA sequence: TGTGCCACCGCGGCGCGTGGAGGGGGCACCCCCTACGAGCAGTACTTC. Amino acid sequence: CATAARGGGTPYEQYF.

The chain joins TRBV6-5 to TRBJ1-4, with 9 bases matching TRBD1. This CDR3 has 15 residues. Germline-derived CDR1 and CDR2 are MNHEY and SVGAGI. Losses at the gene ends were 10 bases for V and 7 bases for J; bases not matched to a gene: 13. The CDR3 sequence: CATLQSQGAFEKLFF. The DNA of the CDR3 is TGTGCCACCTTGCAATCACAGGGGGCATTTGAAAAACTGTTTTTT.

The chain carries TRBV27 and TRBJ1-2; 8 nucleotides match TRBD1. V lost 5 bases to trimming and J lost 4 bases; unmatched junction nucleotides: 6. This CDR3 spans 14 amino acids. The germline gives CDR1 MNHEY, CDR2 SMNVEV (reference sequence). In DNA form, the CDR3 reads TGTGCCAGCAGTCCCGGACAGGGCGGCTATGGCTACACCTTC. Translation: CASSPGQGGYGYTF.

This chain connects TRBV29-1 to TRBJ2-1; 9 bases align to TRBD1. This CDR3 spans 12 amino acids. Germline CDR1 SQVTM, CDR2 ANQGSEA. V lost 6 bases, J lost 14 bases, and 11 bases stayed unmatched. CDR3 sequence: CSVGTGQVAEFF. The CDR3 DNA sequence: TGCAGCGTCGGGACAGGGCAAGTAGCAGAGTTCTTC.

This clone was seen a single time. V and J are TRBV7-2 and TRBJ2-1, with 8 nucleotides matching TRBD1. This CDR3 region has 16 residues. Germline CDR1 SGHTA, CDR2 FQGNSA. V gave up 5 bases and J gave up 4 bases; unmatched junction bases: 10. In DNA form, the CDR3 reads TGTGCCAGCAGCACGGATGACAGGGGTCTTTACAATGAGCAGTTCTTC. Translation: CASSTDDRGLYNEQFF. Full variable domain (missing parts from reference TRBV7-2 and TRBJ2-1): GAGVSQSPSNKVTEKGKDVELRCDPISGHTALYWYRQSLGQGLEFLIYFQGNSAPDKSGLPSDRFSAERTGGSVSTLTIQRTQQEDSAVYLCASSTDDRGLYNEQFFGPGTRLTVL.

This clone was counted a few times. The V call is TRBV7-8, the J call TRBJ2-5; possible D gene TRBD1, 6 bases. V lost 6 bases to trimming and J lost 4 bases, with 18 bases between them. The CDR3 extends over 15 amino acids. The germline V gene has CDR1 SGHVS and CDR2 FQNEAQ. CDR3 sequence: CASRGAVGAVETQYF. The CDR3, as DNA: TGTGCCAGCAGGGGGGCTGTCGGGGCAGTAGAGACCCAGTACTTC.

This clone was seen more than once but under ten times. The chain is built from TRBV3-1 (or the pseudogene TRBV3-2) and TRBJ1-1; perhaps TRBD1 as D (5 bases). The germline gives CDR1 LGHDT, CDR2 YNNKEL (reference sequence). Between the trimmed V and J ends, which lost 0 bases and 3 bases, there was a span of 8 bases. The length of the CDR3 is 14 residues. The DNA of the CDR3 is TGTGCCAGCAGCCAAGATTGGGGGGACACTGAAGCTTTCTTT. Its translation: CASSQDWGDTEAFF.

V usage is TRBV2 and J usage is TRBJ2-7; 9 bases align to TRBD1. V was pared by 6 bases and J by 7 bases, with 13 bases of the junction left unmatched. The CDR3 is 15 residues long. Germline V gene sequence: CDR1 SNHLY, CDR2 FYNNEI. As DNA, the CDR3 is TGTGCCAGCAGAAAAGAGGGACAGGGCCTTGGGGAGCAGTACTTC. The encoded protein is CASRKEGQGLGEQYF.

This rearrangement joins TRBV2 to TRBJ1-2; 10 nucleotides line up with TRBD1. After removal of 4 bases from V and 3 bases from J, the junction contained 2 bases not matched to a gene. The CDR3 runs to 14 residues. Germline V gives CDR1 SNHLY, CDR2 FYNNEI. CDR3 in amino acids: CASSGQGADYGYTF. The CDR3 DNA reads TGTGCCAGCAGTGGACAGGGGGCGGACTATGGCTACACCTTC. Full variable domain (missing parts from reference TRBV2 and TRBJ1-2): EPEVTQTPSHQVTQMGQEVILRCVPISNHLYFYWYRQILGQKVEFLVSFYNNEISEKSEIFDDQFSVERPDGSNFTLKIRSTKLEDSAMYFCASSGQGADYGYTFGSGTRLTVV.

The chain is built from TRBV19 and TRBJ2-1; possible D gene TRBD1, 6 bases. Deletions cut 1 base from V and 9 bases from J, with 16 bases between. The CDR3 totals 15 residues. CDR1 LNHDA and CDR2 SQIVND come from the germline V gene (reference sequence). The CDR3 DNA follows: TGTGCCAGTAGTATAGGGGACACGGCCTGGGGTGAGCAGTTCTTC. Translation gives CASSIGDTAWGEQFF. The variable domain in full, with the rest retrieved from reference TRBV19 and TRBJ2-1, is DGGITQSPKYLFRKEGQNVTLSCEQNLNHDAMYWYRQDPGQGLRLIYYSQIVNDFQKGDIAEGYSVSREKKESFPLTVTSAQKNPTAFYLCASSIGDTAWGEQFFGPGTRLTVL.

The rearrangement uses TRBV19 and TRBJ2-3; 12 bases are shared with TRBD2. The CDR3 covers 16 residues. The J segment lost 0 bases and the V segment lost 7 bases, leaving 5 bases of the junction unmatched. The germline gives CDR1 LNHDA, CDR2 SQIVND (reference sequence). The CDR3 is CASIGLAGTSTDTQYF. The CDR3 nucleotides read TGTGCCAGTATCGGACTAGCGGGAACTAGCACAGATACGCAGTATTTT.

The rearrangement uses TRBV6-5 and TRBJ2-1, with TRBD2 matching over 7 bases. Per germline, CDR1 MNHEY and CDR2 SVGAGI. The length of the CDR3 is 15 residues. The V and J ends lost 0 bases and 6 bases, in that order; junction bases with no gene match: 5. DNA of the CDR3: TGTGCCAGCAGTTACTCTGCGGGAGATGGCAATGAGCAGTTCTTC. Translating gives CASSYSAGDGNEQFF.